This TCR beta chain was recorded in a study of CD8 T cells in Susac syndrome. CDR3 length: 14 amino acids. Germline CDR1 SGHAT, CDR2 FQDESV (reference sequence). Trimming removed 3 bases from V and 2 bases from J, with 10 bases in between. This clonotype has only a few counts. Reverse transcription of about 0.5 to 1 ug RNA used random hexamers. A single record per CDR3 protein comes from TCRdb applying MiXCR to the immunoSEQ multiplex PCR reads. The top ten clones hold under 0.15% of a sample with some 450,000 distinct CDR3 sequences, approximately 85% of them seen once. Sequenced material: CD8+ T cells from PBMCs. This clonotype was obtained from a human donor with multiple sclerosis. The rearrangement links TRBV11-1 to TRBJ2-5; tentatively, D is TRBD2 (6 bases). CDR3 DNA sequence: TGTGCCAGCAGCTTTCGGCGGGGTCAAGAGACCCAGTACTTC. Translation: CASSFRRGQETQYF.